The 21 T cell receptor beta chains given below trace back to one sample, sequenced in a study of blood T cell repertoires in COVID-19. Only in-frame clones appear in the TCRdb table, and some are missing; sequencing was by immunoSEQ multiplex PCR. The data show about 240,000 clones, with 85% to 90% seen just once and about 5.9% held by the top ten. Material: peripheral blood. The receptors shown here come from a man aged 55 to 69 with acute or convalescent COVID-19.

The CDR3 sequence: CASSPEIAGNYEQYF. CDR3 bases: TGCGCCAGCAGCCCCGAGATAGCGGGTAACTACGAGCAGTACTTC. The chain is built from TRBV5-1 and TRBJ2-7; 7 bases are a match to TRBD2. The CDR3 loop spans 15 amino acids. V dropped 4 bases and J dropped 3; count of bases not matched to a gene: 10. Germline loops: CDR1 SGHRS, CDR2 YFSETQ.

The V gene is TRBV10-3, the J gene TRBJ1-1; possible D gene TRBD1, 5 bases. The CDR3 loop spans 13 amino acids. V dropped 10 bases and J dropped 0 bases, with 12 bases sitting between them. The germline V gene has CDR1 ENHRY and CDR2 SYGVKD. DNA for the CDR3: TGTGCCACATCACAGGACCTGAACACTGAAGCTTTCTTT. Its protein product is CATSQDLNTEAFF.

V is TRBV19 and J is TRBJ1-5; TRBD1 agrees at 11 bases. The CDR3 extends over 18 amino acids. The germline gives CDR1 LNHDA, CDR2 SQIVND (reference sequence). V lost 5 bases and J lost 0; bases outside the gene matches: 9. The CDR3 region has the DNA TGTGCCAGTAGTCCCTGGACAGGGGGCTTCTATAGCAATCAGCCCCAGCATTTT. Translated, it gives CASSPWTGGFYSNQPQHF.

The chain uses TRBV2 and TRBJ2-1; no definite D call. The CDR3 is 9 residues long. Germline CDR1 reads SNHLY; CDR2 reads FYNNEI. V shed 3 bases and J shed 13 bases, with 4 bases lying between them. CDR3 bases: TGTGCCAGCAGTGAGGCCCAGTTCTTC. Translating it yields CASSEAQFF.

V usage is TRBV11-3 and J usage is TRBJ1-3, with D unclear. The V end lost 4 bases, the J end lost 0 bases, and 13 bases lay between the germline ends. The length of the CDR3 is 16 residues. The germline CDR1 and CDR2 sequences are SGHNT and YENEEA. Here the CDR3 reads CASSSRGLLSGNTIYF. CDR3 DNA: TGTGCCAGCAGCTCAAGAGGGCTGCTCTCTGGAAACACCATATATTTT.

The chain links TRBV4-1 to TRBJ2-4, with 9 nucleotides matching TRBD2. The CDR3 loop spans 15 amino acids. Germline-derived CDR1 and CDR2 are MGHRA and YSYEKL. V dropped 0 bases and J dropped 6; count of bases not matched to a gene: 3. The CDR3: CASSQEGTSPNIQYF. The CDR3 region has the DNA TGCGCCAGCAGCCAAGAAGGGACTAGCCCAAACATTCAGTACTTC.

The CDR3 region is CASSLDNRTNISNQPQHF. DNA for the CDR3: TGTGCCAGCAGCTTAGATAATAGGACAAATATTAGCAATCAGCCCCAGCATTTT. The V call is TRBV11-3, the J call TRBJ1-5; possible D gene TRBD1, 5 bases. The V gene lost 0 bases and the J gene lost 0 bases, with 15 bases spanning the gap. From germline, CDR1 is SGHNT and CDR2 YENEEA. This CDR3 is 18 amino acids long.

This chain links TRBV4-3 with TRBJ2-7, with 8 bases that match TRBD1. Germline values: CDR1 LGHNA, CDR2 YSLEER. The V segment lost 5 bases and the J segment 5 bases; nucleotides outside the gene matches: 11. The CDR3 totals 15 residues. CDR3 DNA: TGCGCCAGCAGCGAAGCCTGGCAGGGGGCTGACGAGCAGTACTTC. Protein: CASSEAWQGADEQYF.

In this sample, this clone turned up a few times. The chain is built from TRBV27 and TRBJ1-6, with 7 bases fitting TRBD1. The CDR3 totals 15 residues. Germline V CDR1 and CDR2: MNHEY, SMNVEV (reference sequence). The J segment lost 7 bases and the V segment lost 5 bases, leaving 8 bases of the junction unmatched. CDR3 sequence reads: CASSAYRGGNSPLHF. As DNA, the CDR3 is TGTGCCAGCAGTGCATACAGGGGAGGAAATTCACCCCTCCACTTT.

V is TRBV20-1 and J is TRBJ2-7; D is undetermined. The V end lost 3 bases, the J end lost 0 bases, and 9 bases lay between the germline ends. This CDR3 region has 13 residues. The germline V gene has CDR1 DFQATT and CDR2 SNEGSKA (reference sequence). The CDR3 DNA sequence: TGCAGTGCTAGTCGCCGGAGCTCCTACGAGCAGTACTTC. Its protein product is CSASRRSSYEQYF.

The rearrangement uses TRBV2 and TRBJ2-7; D unresolved. The CDR3 has 12 amino acids. Germline V gives CDR1 SNHLY, CDR2 FYNNEI. V was trimmed by 10 bases and J by 6 bases, leaving 16 bases between them. The CDR3 loop reads CATKRAILEQYF. CDR3 bases: TGTGCCACCAAGCGCGCCATCCTCGAGCAGTACTTC. The entire variable domain, with the rest obtained from reference TRBV2 and TRBJ2-7, is as follows: EPEVTQTPSHQVTQMGQEVILRCVPISNHLYFYWYRQILGQKVEFLVSFYNNEISEKSEIFDDQFSVERPDGSNFTLKIRSTKLEDSAMYFCATKRAILEQYFGPGTRLTVT.

The genes are TRBV19 and TRBJ2-7, with D maybe TRBD2 (6 bases). The germline gives CDR1 LNHDA, CDR2 SQIVND (reference sequence). The V and J ends lost 1 base and 1 base respectively, with 8 bases between them. CDR3 length: 14 amino acids. DNA for the CDR3: TGTGCCAGTAGTATAGGGGAGGATTCCTACGAGCAGTACTTC. Its protein is CASSIGEDSYEQYF.

This clone was observed once. The J gene is TRBJ2-5, the V gene TRBV19; 8 bases are a match to TRBD1. Germline assignment: CDR1 LNHDA and CDR2 SQIVND (reference sequence). The CDR3 totals 13 residues. Germline trimming cut 6 bases from V and 4 bases from J; bases unmatched to any gene: 4. This chain's CDR3 is CASRVTGAETQYF. CDR3 nucleotide sequence: TGTGCCAGTAGAGTGACAGGGGCAGAGACCCAGTACTTC.

The chain combines TRBV24-1 with TRBJ2-3; the match to TRBD2 covers 10 bases. This CDR3 has 15 amino acids. V lost 9 bases, J lost 4 bases, and 9 bases stayed unmatched. The V gene's germline CDR1 is KGHDR and CDR2 SFDVKD. CDR3: CATGAGGGQSDTQYF. CDR3 nucleotide sequence: TGTGCCACCGGAGCGGGAGGGGGCCAGTCAGATACGCAGTATTTT.

This chain joins TRBV9 and TRBJ2-1; D might be TRBD2 (6 bases). The V end lost 0 bases, the J end lost 2 bases, and 12 bases lay between the germline ends. Germline-derived CDR1 and CDR2 are SGDLS and YYNGEE. The CDR3 spans 16 residues. CDR3 region: CASSVGASATYNEQFF. The CDR3 DNA reads as TGTGCCAGCAGCGTAGGGGCTAGCGCGACCTACAATGAGCAGTTCTTC.

The rearrangement joins TRBV5-6 to TRBJ1-1; no clear D gene. The CDR3 has 15 residues. V dropped 5 bases and J dropped 4 bases, with 18 bases sitting between them. Germline CDR1 SGHDT, CDR2 YYEEEE. The CDR3 is CASSTPVRSGTEAFF. The CDR3 DNA sequence: TGTGCCAGCAGTACCCCAGTAAGGAGTGGCACTGAAGCTTTCTTT.

J is TRBJ2-1 and V is TRBV18; possible D gene TRBD2, 6 bases. Germline V lookup: CDR1 KGHSH, CDR2 LQKENI. Trimming pared 2 bases from V and 5 bases from J, leaving 13 bases between. The CDR3 covers 15 residues. The CDR3 reads CASSPYGRGDNEQFF. CDR3 in DNA: TGTGCCAGCTCACCATACGGGAGAGGGGACAATGAGCAGTTCTTC.

The chain couples TRBV7-8 to TRBJ2-7; TRBD1 is a possible D gene (5 bases). The CDR3 runs 16 residues. The V and J ends lost 5 bases and 0 bases respectively, with 17 bases between them. Germline V gives CDR1 SGHVS, CDR2 FQNEAQ. DNA for the CDR3: TGTGCCAGCAGCCGTACCACAGGTTCCTACTCCTACGAGCAGTACTTC. It codes for CASSRTTGSYSYEQYF.

The chain joins TRBV14 to TRBJ2-7; D is possibly TRBD1 (7 bases). From germline, CDR1 is SGHDN and CDR2 FVKESK. V was cut by 0 bases and J by 5 bases, with 20 bases left in between. This CDR3 contains 17 residues. DNA for the CDR3: TGTGCCAGCAGCCAAGACCAGGGGGGCGGGATTTTCGACGAGCAGTACTTC. Protein sequence: CASSQDQGGGIFDEQYF.

The rearrangement uses TRBV6-5 and TRBJ2-7, with D uncertain. Trimming pared 10 bases from V and 2 bases from J, leaving 9 bases between. Germline V gene lookup returns CDR1 MNHEY and CDR2 SVGAGI. This CDR3 is 11 amino acids long. This CDR3 is CATLSTYEQYF. The CDR3 region has the DNA TGTGCCACCCTATCAACCTACGAGCAGTACTTC.

V usage is TRBV29-1 and J usage is TRBJ2-2; TRBD1 matches 11 bases. Losses at the gene ends were 7 bases for V and 7 bases for J; bases not matched to a gene: 8. CDR3 length: 14 residues. Germline CDR1 is SQVTM and CDR2 is ANQGSEA. Here the CDR3 reads CSAERTGGVGELFF. CDR3 nucleotide sequence: TGCAGCGCCGAGAGGACAGGGGGCGTCGGGGAGCTGTTTTTT.